This T cell receptor beta chain was obtained from a study of cytomegalovirus exposure and HLA in healthy donors listed by TCRdb under 2017. Describing the broader study: An earlier analysis of approximately 640 of the donors reported more than 250 Gb of sequence data and roughly 110 million unique TCR beta sequences from about 180 million T cells. Approximately 310 gigabases of sequencing data and approximately 80 million unique TCR sequences were included in an early release covering roughly 600 HLA-typed donors. Of the roughly 410 genotyped donors, 81% were placed in the genetic ancestry cluster associated with self-reported Caucasian donors. The aim of the study was to test whether cataloging public T cell receptors could identify signatures of past pathogen exposure. The study profiled the T cell repertoires of 666 subjects by immunosequencing and related them to cytomegalovirus serostatus. A separate validation cohort of some 130 different subjects was used in addition to the roughly 670-subject first cohort. The study combined high-throughput TCR immunosequencing, statistical association of individual TCRs with disease status, and machine learning to predict cytomegalovirus infection status. A later analysis re-examined previously published TCR beta repertoires from 600 to 700 donors and added high-resolution HLA genotyping to investigate patterns of TCR occurrence. The later analysis used no new phenotypic data to find candidate immune exposures, relying instead on TCR beta sequences and their occurrence across donors. To decide whether each TCR beta V gene segment behaved as functional or pseudogenic, an earlier analysis of approximately 600 of the donors relied on high-throughput TCR beta sequencing. Donor age, sex, ethnicity and CMV serostatus were compiled together with the repertoire data. A later genetic analysis took genome-wide SNP genotypes for about 65% of the 666 donors and used that subset as a discovery cohort. All discovery cohort repertoires had been generated on a single sequencing platform. HLA typing included class I and class II loci at four-digit resolution. The number of typed donors differed by locus: about 629-630 for A, B, C, DRB1 and DQB1; some 540 for DQA1; over 600 for DPA1; and 450 to 480 for DPB1. About 5 DR-DQ haplotypes were handled as single units for association and clustering, since linkage in the cohort was strong. Among roughly 400 genotyped donors of the cohort, an average of approximately 240,000 unique TCR beta nucleotide sequences was sequenced per donor, of which about 18% were non-productive. General findings and caveats noted by the study authors: Correlated functional status among segregating V segments might reflect linkage disequilibrium, but an unknown experimental factor could not be ruled out. A later genetic analysis associated a missense DCLRE1C variant with V-gene and J-gene trimming of TCR beta chains, and an independent cohort replicated the association. CMV serostatus was the only immune exposure information available for the cohort. The authors suggested that the approach could potentially be generalized to other disease states and immunological phenotypes. When HLA alleles, especially DR and DQ, strongly co-occurred, TCR associations were difficult to assign to individual alleles. Because HLA typing was unavailable for some donors at each locus, only the typed subset was used in association tests. Presence/absence analyses assumed roughly uniform sequencing depth across donors, an assumption that may not hold. According to a later analysis, TCR association rates differed among HLA loci, with DRB1 alleles showing the most associated TCRs and HLA-C alleles showing the fewest. In vitro tests confirmed that a few of the cytomegalovirus-associated TCR beta chains recognize cytomegalovirus antigens. A later analysis found that HLA-associated TCR beta chains were more clonally expanded and had lower generation probabilities than equally common non-associated chains. This cohort had only TCR beta chains sequenced, and the lack of alpha or paired-chain data limited which features could be detected. A cluster of highly shared sequence variants was judged likely to be a technical artifact of the sequencing pipeline. A later genetic analysis reported fewer N-insertions in productive TCRs among donors in an Asian-associated ancestry cluster than the approximately 700-donor mean. The study gave a list of about 160 TCR beta chains associated with cytomegalovirus. In a later analysis, most CMV-associated TCR beta chains were found to appear HLA-restricted, with HLA associations seemingly driven largely by CMV exposure. A further reported finding was that TCR beta sequences accurately predicted the HLA-A and HLA-B alleles for most subjects in the first cohort. While some public TCRs were present in many individuals, most TCR sequences turned up only very rarely across donors. The classifier was reported to diagnose cytomegalovirus status with high specificity and sensitivity in both the original cohort and the validation cohort. According to a later analysis, parvovirus B19, influenza, CMV and Epstein-Barr virus appeared linked to several top co-occurrence clusters. At a false discovery rate of 0.05, a later analysis linked 15,000 to 20,000 TCR beta sequences to specific HLA alleles. Broadly in line with IMGT annotations, most TCR beta V segments showed up in productive rearrangements about 87% or about 30% of the time in an earlier analysis of 450 to 750 of the donors. The earlier analysis of approximately 540 of the donors excluded some 15 rarely observed V segments, including chromosome 9 orphons, because counts were too low.

For this clone: There is no known antigen for this receptor. No quality values exist for individual bases; no much larger clone is one base distant.

The cohort consisted of more than 650 healthy bone marrow donors. At the time of sampling, every cohort member was nominally healthy, though immune exposures that went unrecorded were likely present. The donor tested CMV seronegative and was one of the 352 seronegative cohort members. A peripheral blood sample was provided by each donor, and peripheral blood mononuclear cells were used for TCR beta sequencing. The Qiagen DNeasy Blood Extraction Kit was used to extract genomic DNA from the blood cell samples. Libraries were built with the immunoSEQ multiplex PCR assay. For the multiplex PCR, a mixture combining 60 forward primers for TCR Vbeta segments and 13 reverse primers for TCR Jbeta segments was used. Amplification of the CDR3 region of rearranged TCR beta genes was performed with a multiplex PCR assay on genomic DNA. The amplified TCR beta libraries were sequenced on the Illumina HiSeq System as 87-base-pair reads. On the study's bioinformatics: A later analysis counted about 76 million unique TCR beta chains across the approximately 700 repertoires, and 9.5 million to 11 million of these chains were shared by at least two donors. Raw reads were error-corrected and collapsed into unique sequences by a nearest-neighbor algorithm in which closely related sequences were merged to remove PCR and sequencing errors. To assign V, D and J gene segments, CDR3 sequences were aligned to IMGT reference sequences. Each retained sequence needed at least a six-nucleotide match to both a V gene segment and a J gene segment. Rearrangements were classified as productive when the CDR3 lacked stop codons and remained in frame with V and J, and all other rearrangements were classified as non-productive. CDR3 was defined according to IMGT convention as the region running from the second conserved V-encoded cysteine to the conserved J-encoded phenylalanine. The earlier analysis of some 600 of the donors excluded sequences that lacked an unambiguous match to a single V gene segment. In an earlier analysis of around 600 of the donors, V segments were called functional above 56.7% productive rearrangements and were called segregating when the between-donor standard deviation exceeded 5%. A statistical classification framework was developed to diagnose cytomegalovirus status using the catalog of TCR beta chain sequences. In a later analysis, TCR nucleotide sequences were compared against IMGT/GENE-DB human TR gene sequences so that V and J genes could be assigned. A later analysis assigned CDR3 sequences and most-parsimonious VDJ recombination scenarios with the TCRdist pipeline. A later analysis defined each TCR beta chain by its CDR3 amino acid sequence plus V-gene family, and excluded reads lacking a unique V-gene family. In a later analysis, approximately 590 highly shared, low-generation-probability nucleotide sequences were removed to address suspected cross-contamination and a sequencing artifact. In a later analysis, a clonal expansion index for each public chain was calculated from normalized within-repertoire ranks of inferred template counts. Generation probabilities in a later analysis came from a VDJ recombination model fitted to out-of-frame rearrangements, and those results were checked against IGoR. In a later analysis, TCR-TCR, TCR-HLA and TCR-CMV co-occurrence was scored with hypergeometric tests, and a repertoire-size bias correction was applied to TCR pairs. False discovery rates were estimated in a later analysis by permuting HLA or CMV assignments 20 times. In a later analysis, co-occurring TCRs were grouped using DBSCAN, with TCRdist sequence similarity added in when clustering inside HLA-allele-positive subsets. For co-occurrence clustering, repertoires with fewer than 30,000 or more than 120,000 public chains were excluded, along with roughly 5 repertoires with anomalous nucleotide sharing. Not all clones reach the TCRdb copy of this immuneACCESS table, which keeps in-frame sequences only. Checked studies attribute under half of the gap to unresolved V genes and leave the rest unexplained. V, J and clone size were drawn from that table, and D and trimming were deduced from the DNA. The sample data list 120,000 to 150,000 clones, and 65% to 75% of these were observed just once. The leading ten clones occupy 3.5% to 5% of the sample.

The sequence was obtained from a man aged 55-75 years in good health and CMV-seronegative. The source material was PBMCs.

In nucleotides, the sequence is TGTGCCAGCAGCTTCGTTTCCGAGGCTAGCGGGTTGACAGATACGCAGTATTTT. Translated, this gives CASSFVSEASGLTDTQYF. The chain uses TRBV5-8 and TRBJ2-3; 8 central bases correspond to TRBD2. CDR1 and CDR2, looked up from the germline V gene, are SGHTS and YDEGEE. V loses 2 bases at its end and J loses 3 bases; junction bases beyond the gene matches: 14. Taken from cysteine to phenylalanine, the CDR3 has 18 residues. Kept here is only the CDR3 DNA, which spans 54 bases and is read in frame from base 1. When the CDR3 is completed using the reference TRBV5-8 and TRBJ2-3 genes on either side, the full variable domain is EAGVTQSPTHLIKTRGQQATLRCSPISGHTSVYWYQQALGLGLQFLLWYDEGEERNRGNFPPRFSGRQFPNYSSELNVNALELEDSALYLCASSFVSEASGLTDTQYFGPGTRLTVL.